These 25 T cell receptor beta chains were sequenced from one sample in a study of T cell responses to AZD1222 COVID-19 vaccine. This table comes from immunoSEQ multiplex PCR, and its TCRdb copy is limited to in-frame clones, with some not included. The sample includes around 99,000 clones, under 95% of them seen just once. Specimen: peripheral blood, collected on day 0 of AZD1222 vaccination. These receptors came from an adult in good health.

This sequence joins TRBV11-2 and TRBJ2-1; 8 bases line up with TRBD2. J lost 3 bases, V lost 6 bases, and 7 bases had no gene match. The CDR3 extends over 15 amino acids. Germline V gene lookup returns CDR1 SGHAT and CDR2 FQNNGV. Here the CDR3 DNA reads TGTGCCAGCAGTTCACAGCGGGGGCTCTACAATGAGCAGTTCTTC. Translating it yields CASSSQRGLYNEQFF. Based on the CDR3 plus reference TRBV11-2 and TRBJ2-1, the full variable domain is EAGVAQSPRYKIIEKRQSVAFWCNPISGHATLYWYQQILGQGPKLLIQFQNNGVVDDSQLPKDRFSAERLKGVDSTLKIQPAKLEDSAVYLCASSSQRGLYNEQFFGPGTRLTVL.

The chain combines TRBV4-1 with TRBJ1-5; D may be TRBD1 (6 bases). There are 16 residues in the CDR3. The V end was cut by 10 bases, the J end by 6 bases, with 25 bases between. Per germline, CDR1 MGHRA and CDR2 YSYEKL. In DNA form, the CDR3 reads TGCGCCACCCCAAAAGGGGGTCGGTGCTTAGGTCAGCCCCAGCATTTT. It encodes CATPKGGRCLGQPQHF.

V gene TRBV18 combines with J gene TRBJ1-5; D is undetermined. Looked up from germline, CDR1 is KGHSH and CDR2 is LQKENI. The CDR3 length is 13 residues. Deletions cut 6 bases from V and 3 bases from J, with 9 bases between. In DNA, the CDR3 is TGTGCCAGCTCCAAGGAAAACAATCAGCCCCAGCATTTT. Its protein is CASSKENNQPQHF.

The V call is TRBV5-1, the J call TRBJ2-1; no clear D. Trimming left V 2 bases short and J 3 bases short, with 12 bases between. Germline V gene lookup returns CDR1 SGHRS and CDR2 YFSETQ. This CDR3 is 15 amino acids long. The CDR3 DNA is TGCGCCAGCAGCTTCGGGCAGAACCACTACAATGAGCAGTTCTTC. It is translated as CASSFGQNHYNEQFF.

V usage is TRBV12-5 and J usage is TRBJ2-2; unclear D gene. This CDR3 region has 11 residues. The V gene lost 5 bases and the J gene lost 8 bases, with 6 bases spanning the gap. From germline, CDR1 is LGHNT and CDR2 FRNRAP. CDR3 DNA: TGTGCTAGTGGTGATTTGGGGGAGCTGTTTTTT. It codes for CASGDLGELFF.

The table lists this clone with a count of one. The V call is TRBV19, the J call TRBJ2-3; D is possibly TRBD1 (5 bases). Trimming took 1 base from V and 0 from J, leaving 8 bases between them. The length of the CDR3 is 15 residues. CDR1 is LNHDA and CDR2 is SQIVND in the germline V gene (reference sequence). The chain's CDR3 is CASSIGTSSTDTQYF. The DNA for the CDR3 is TGTGCCAGTAGTATAGGGACATCTAGCACAGATACGCAGTATTTT.

V usage is TRBV27 and J usage is TRBJ2-7; D gene unclear. V shed 4 bases and J shed 0 bases, with 4 bases lying between them. The CDR3 covers 12 residues. Germline-derived CDR1 and CDR2 are MNHEY and SMNVEV (reference sequence). CDR3 sequence: CASSSYSYEQYF. The CDR3 DNA reads as TGTGCCAGCAGTTCTTACTCCTACGAGCAGTACTTC.

The chain carries TRBV5-4 and TRBJ1-1; D might be TRBD1 (5 bases). CDR1 is SGHNT, CDR2 YYREEE, per germline (reference sequence). Between the trimmed V and J ends, which lost 1 base and 0 bases, there was a span of 7 bases. The CDR3 loop spans 14 amino acids. The CDR3 bases are TGTGCCAGCAGCTTGCACAGGATGAACACTGAAGCTTTCTTT. As protein: CASSLHRMNTEAFF.

V gene TRBV11-2 combines with J gene TRBJ2-3; D not certain. The germline V gene has CDR1 SGHAT and CDR2 FQNNGV. V lost 0 bases and J 7 bases, leaving 5 bases between the germline ends. The CDR3 is made up of 12 amino acids. The CDR3 coding sequence is TGTGCCAGCAGCTTAGAGTATAATACGCAGTATTTT. This codes for CASSLEYNTQYF. Using reference TRBV11-2 and TRBJ2-3 for the parts outside the CDR3, the full variable domain is EAGVAQSPRYKIIEKRQSVAFWCNPISGHATLYWYQQILGQGPKLLIQFQNNGVVDDSQLPKDRFSAERLKGVDSTLKIQPAKLEDSAVYLCASSLEYNTQYFGPGTRLTVL.

A single count supports this clone. The rearrangement joins TRBV7-2 to TRBJ1-4; a possible D gene is TRBD1 (5 bases). From germline, CDR1 is SGHTA and CDR2 FQGNSA. The length of the CDR3 is 15 residues. The V and J ends lost 2 bases and 0 bases respectively, with 7 bases between them. CDR3 sequence reads: CASSLTGPTNEKLFF. The CDR3 nucleotides read TGTGCCAGCAGCTTAACAGGCCCAACTAATGAAAAACTGTTTTTT.

CDR3 coding DNA: TGCAGCGTTGAACCACCGGGAGGCGTGGGACAGGGGAGCAACTATGGCTACACCTTC. Translated, it gives CSVEPPGGVGQGSNYGYTF. The rearrangement uses TRBV29-1 and TRBJ1-2, with 10 bases matching TRBD1. The V gene's germline CDR1 is SQVTM and CDR2 ANQGSEA. V trimming: 2 bases; J trimming: 2 bases; junction bases outside the gene matches: 17. This CDR3 has 19 residues.

This sequence joins TRBV9 and TRBJ2-2, with 12 bases matching TRBD1. Germline V gene data show CDR1 as SGDLS and CDR2 as YYNGEE. Losses at the gene ends were 2 bases for V and 13 bases for J; bases not matched to a gene: 12. The CDR3 consists of 16 residues. The CDR3: CASSVTGTGGLKGLFF. The CDR3 DNA reads as TGTGCCAGCAGCGTCACCGGGACAGGGGGCTTAAAGGGGCTGTTTTTT.

This clone turned up a few times. Written as DNA, the CDR3 is TGTGCCAGCAGTTTTTTAGGTCACTACGAGCAGTACTTC. This codes for CASSFLGHYEQYF. The chain combines TRBV28 with TRBJ2-7; D gene ambiguous. Germline V lookup: CDR1 MDHEN, CDR2 SYDVKM. V lost 3 bases, J lost 3 bases, and 9 bases lay in between. The CDR3 length is 13 residues. The full variable domain, with the rest looked up from reference TRBV28 and TRBJ2-7, is DVKVTQSSRYLVKRTGEKVFLECVQDMDHENMFWYRQDPGLGLRLIYFSYDVKMKEKGDIPEGYSVSREKKERFSLILESASTNQTSMYLCASSFLGHYEQYFGPGTRLTVT.

This clone was detected once. The J gene is TRBJ1-2, the V gene TRBV5-4; D may be TRBD1 (5 bases). Germline V CDR1 and CDR2: SGHNT, YYREEE (reference sequence). V was shortened by 5 bases and J by 0 bases, with 17 bases between the two germline ends. CDR3 length: 16 amino acids. CDR3 region: CASSPLGGGANYGYTF. The CDR3 coding sequence is TGTGCCAGCAGTCCGTTGGGGGGAGGAGCTAACTATGGCTACACCTTC.

The CDR3 region is CASNPDGSSYNEQFF. The CDR3 nucleotides read TGCGCCAGCAACCCGGACGGAAGCTCCTACAATGAGCAGTTCTTC. V usage is TRBV5-1 and J usage is TRBJ2-1, with D unresolved. V lost 6 bases to trimming and J lost 0 bases, with 13 bases between them. CDR1 is SGHRS and CDR2 is YFSETQ in the germline V gene. The CDR3 extends over 15 amino acids.

This clone is a singleton in its sample. The CDR3: CASSAGQGWEKLFF. The CDR3, as DNA: TGTGCCAGCAGCGCTGGACAGGGTTGGGAAAAACTGTTTTTT. The chain links TRBV9 to TRBJ1-4; 8 bases are a match to TRBD1. The CDR3 has 14 residues. The junction had 6 bases not matched to a gene; V was cut back by 3 bases and J by 8 bases. Germline CDR1 and CDR2: SGDLS and YYNGEE.

This chain links TRBV19 with TRBJ2-2; 8 positions match TRBD2. From germline, CDR1 is LNHDA and CDR2 SQIVND (reference sequence). V gave up 5 bases and J gave up 6 bases; unmatched junction bases: 5. The CDR3 is made up of 14 amino acids. This CDR3 is CASSFGGVAGELFF. Here the CDR3 DNA reads TGTGCCAGTAGTTTCGGGGGGGTCGCCGGGGAGCTGTTTTTT.

V is TRBV19 and J is TRBJ1-2, with D hard to call. From germline, CDR1 is LNHDA and CDR2 SQIVND (reference sequence). This CDR3 has 12 residues. V dropped 3 bases and J dropped 8 bases, with 10 bases sitting between them. CDR3 in amino acids: CASSIGVEGYTF. The CDR3 DNA follows: TGTGCCAGTAGTATCGGGGTTGAAGGCTACACCTTC.

The V call is TRBV4-1, the J call TRBJ1-3, with D tentatively TRBD1 (5 bases). Germline values: CDR1 MGHRA, CDR2 YSYEKL. V was cut by 3 bases and J by 4 bases, with 16 bases left in between. The CDR3 totals 16 residues. As DNA, the CDR3 is TGCGCCAGCAGCCATCCGGGGGTTGATAGGGGAAACACCATATATTTT. This encodes CASSHPGVDRGNTIYF.

This chain links TRBV7-8 with TRBJ2-1; D gene ambiguous. Trimming left V 3 bases short and J 3 bases short, with 6 bases between. The CDR3 runs to 13 residues. CDR1 SGHVS and CDR2 FQNEAQ come from the germline V gene. This CDR3 is CASSFWGYNEQFF. The CDR3 coding sequence is TGTGCCAGCAGCTTCTGGGGCTACAATGAGCAGTTCTTC.

V and J are TRBV4-2 and TRBJ1-3; D unresolved. Trimming stripped 0 bases from V and 0 bases from J, with 9 bases between. Germline V lookup: CDR1 LGHNA, CDR2 YNFKEQ. CDR3 length: 16 residues. CDR3: CASSQDAAISGNTIYF. DNA of the CDR3: TGTGCCAGCAGCCAAGACGCCGCGATCTCTGGAAACACCATATATTTT.

V and J are TRBV7-9 and TRBJ1-6; 7 bases match TRBD1. Germline CDR1 is SEHNR and CDR2 is FQNEAQ (reference sequence). J lost 3 bases, V lost 4 bases, and 0 bases had no gene match. This CDR3 is 14 amino acids long. CDR3 sequence reads: CASSWDSYNSPLHF. Here the CDR3 DNA reads TGTGCCAGCAGCTGGGACAGCTATAATTCACCCCTCCACTTT.

The chain links TRBV9 to TRBJ2-5, with D uncertain. The CDR3 is 14 amino acids. Deletions cut 3 bases from V and 2 bases from J, with 11 bases between. Germline V gene sequence: CDR1 SGDLS, CDR2 YYNGEE. The CDR3 DNA follows: TGTGCCAGCAGCGAACCGACTGATCAAGAGACCCAGTACTTC. Protein sequence: CASSEPTDQETQYF.

J is TRBJ1-2 and V is TRBV6-5, with a weak D call TRBD1 (5 bases). This CDR3 is built from 16 residues. CDR1 is MNHEY, CDR2 SVGAGI, per germline. The V and J ends lost 2 bases and 4 bases respectively, with 17 bases between them. This CDR3 reads CASSYTQTDAIYGYTF. CDR3 coding DNA: TGTGCCAGCAGTTACACCCAGACAGACGCTATCTATGGCTACACCTTC.

The CDR3 sequence is CASSLQGWGNTIYF. CDR3 nucleotide sequence: TGTGCCAGCAGCTTACAGGGATGGGGAAACACCATATATTTT. V and J are TRBV5-4 and TRBJ1-3; D perhaps matches TRBD1 (6 bases). The germline CDR1 and CDR2 sequences are SGHNT and YYREEE (reference sequence). This CDR3 is built from 14 residues. V was cut by 2 bases and J by 4 bases, with 10 bases left in between.